What follows are 16 T cell receptor beta chains derived from one specimen sequenced in a study of blood T cell repertoires in COVID-19. Profiled with immunoSEQ multiplex PCR; TCRdb holds only in-frame clones, not every one. The sample carries about 240,000 clones, nearly 85% recorded once. Sequencing was done on a sample of peripheral blood. These receptor sequences come from a human donor in a cohort sampled during active COVID-19.

This clone was detected only a few times. The chain employs TRBV28 and TRBJ2-7; a weak D match, TRBD1 (5 bases). CDR1 is MDHEN, CDR2 SYDVKM, per germline. Trimming cost V 5 bases and J 2 bases, with 13 bases left between them. The CDR3 loop spans 14 amino acids. CDR3 coding DNA: TGTGCCAGCAGTGACCCTCAGGGTCCCTACGAGCAGTACTTC. Its translation: CASSDPQGPYEQYF. The variable domain in full, with the rest retrieved from reference TRBV28 and TRBJ2-7, is DVKVTQSSRYLVKRTGEKVFLECVQDMDHENMFWYRQDPGLGLRLIYFSYDVKMKEKGDIPEGYSVSREKKERFSLILESASTNQTSMYLCASSDPQGPYEQYFGPGTRLTVT.

This clone appeared many times. This chain joins TRBV10-2 and TRBJ2-2; D is uncertain. The V end lost 10 bases, the J end lost 1 base, and 10 bases lay between the germline ends. The length of the CDR3 is 13 residues. The germline CDR1 and CDR2 sequences are WSHSY and SAAADI. CDR3 loop: CATKSGNTGELFF. The CDR3 DNA is TGCGCCACGAAATCGGGGAACACCGGGGAGCTGTTTTTT.

This chain uses TRBV27 with TRBJ1-5; D ambiguous. V lost 2 bases and J 3 bases, leaving 8 bases between the germline ends. The V gene's germline CDR1 is MNHEY and CDR2 SMNVEV (reference sequence). This CDR3 contains 14 residues. CDR3 protein: CASSLNGLNQPQHF. The CDR3 nucleotides are TGTGCCAGCAGTTTAAACGGACTCAATCAGCCCCAGCATTTT.

The V call is TRBV5-1, the J call TRBJ2-5; 10 bases are shared with TRBD1. CDR1 is SGHRS, CDR2 YFSETQ, per germline. This CDR3 comprises 15 residues. V lost 5 bases, J lost 2 bases, and 6 bases stayed unmatched. CDR3 nucleotides: TGCGCCAGCAGGCTCGGGACAGGGGTTCAAGAGACCCAGTACTTC. It specifies CASRLGTGVQETQYF.

This clone has just one count. J is TRBJ1-3 and V is TRBV30; weak D call: TRBD1 (5 bases). The V end lost 2 bases, the J end lost 2 bases, and 10 bases lay between the germline ends. Germline V lookup: CDR1 GTSNPN, CDR2 SVGIG (reference sequence). The CDR3 is made up of 14 amino acids. CDR3 loop: CAWSFGAPGNTIYF. The CDR3 coding sequence is TGTGCCTGGAGTTTTGGGGCCCCTGGAAACACCATATATTTT.

This clone was seen a handful of times. The rearrangement links TRBV18 to TRBJ1-6; D is possibly TRBD1 (5 bases). The CDR3 spans 15 residues. The germline CDR1 and CDR2 sequences are KGHSH and LQKENI. The V end lost 2 bases, the J end lost 10 bases, and 15 bases lay between the germline ends. DNA of the CDR3: TGTGCCAGCTCACCAGCCTCAGGGTACCCCTCACCCCTCCACTTT. Translating it yields CASSPASGYPSPLHF.

The CDR3 is CASIIARGATEAFF. The CDR3 DNA reads TGTGCCAGCATCATAGCACGGGGGGCCACTGAAGCTTTCTTT. The chain is built from TRBV7-8 and TRBJ1-1; TRBD1 is a possible D gene (6 bases). Trimming left V 7 bases short and J 4 bases short, with 16 bases between. CDR1 is SGHVS and CDR2 is FQNEAQ in the germline V gene. There are 14 residues in the CDR3.

This clone occurred a few times. The J gene is TRBJ1-1, the V gene TRBV3-1 (or the pseudogene TRBV3-2); the D is unclear. The CDR3 has 15 residues. Trimming removed 1 base from V and 0 bases from J, with 9 bases in between. CDR1 LGHDT and CDR2 YNNKEL come from the germline V gene (reference sequence). CDR3 loop: CASSQAHGVNTEAFF. Here the CDR3 DNA reads TGTGCCAGCAGCCAAGCACATGGTGTGAACACTGAAGCTTTCTTT.

V is TRBV6-4 and J is TRBJ2-1, with TRBD2 matching over 13 bases. The germline gives CDR1 MRHNA, CDR2 SNTAGT. V gave up 6 bases and J gave up 12 bases; unmatched junction bases: 11. There are 15 residues in the CDR3. The CDR3 DNA is TGTGCCAGCAGCTTGACTAGCGGGAGGCAACGCGTGCAGTTCTTC. The encoded protein is CASSLTSGRQRVQFF.

This chain uses TRBV6-5 with TRBJ1-2; D remains ambiguous. Trimming left V 2 bases short and J 4 bases short, with 8 bases between. The CDR3 is made up of 13 amino acids. Germline V lookup: CDR1 MNHEY, CDR2 SVGAGI. Here the CDR3 DNA reads TGTGCCAGCAGTTACGGGCAGAGCTATGGCTACACCTTC. It specifies CASSYGQSYGYTF.

J is TRBJ2-3 and V is TRBV19; 7 bases match TRBD1. V dropped 4 bases and J dropped 3; count of bases not matched to a gene: 7. Germline values: CDR1 LNHDA, CDR2 SQIVND (reference sequence). The CDR3 extends over 15 amino acids. CDR3 sequence (DNA): TGTGCCAGTAGTACGACAGGGATCAGGACAGATACGCAGTATTTT. As protein: CASSTTGIRTDTQYF. The complete variable domain, with remaining parts taken from reference TRBV19 and TRBJ2-3, reads DGGITQSPKYLFRKEGQNVTLSCEQNLNHDAMYWYRQDPGQGLRLIYYSQIVNDFQKGDIAEGYSVSREKKESFPLTVTSAQKNPTAFYLCASSTTGIRTDTQYFGPGTRLTVL.

The V and J genes are TRBV19 and TRBJ2-3; the D gene is possibly TRBD2 (6 bases). The CDR3 sequence is 14 residues long. CDR1 is LNHDA and CDR2 is SQIVND in the germline V gene (reference sequence). V dropped 3 bases and J dropped 0 bases, with 7 bases sitting between them. Here the CDR3 reads CASSMGTSTDTQYF. The DNA of the CDR3 is TGTGCCAGTAGTATGGGGACTAGCACAGATACGCAGTATTTT.

V is TRBV27 and J is TRBJ2-1; TRBD1 aligns across 8 bases. V was clipped by 5 bases and J by 1 base; unmatched bases: 10. This CDR3 contains 17 residues. Germline CDR1 MNHEY, CDR2 SMNVEV (reference sequence). CDR3 nucleotide sequence: TGTGCCAGCAGTCCACGACAGGGGCTCACGTCCTACAATGAGCAGTTCTTC. Encoded protein: CASSPRQGLTSYNEQFF.

V usage is TRBV28 and J usage is TRBJ2-7, with 10 positions matching TRBD1. In germline, CDR1 is MDHEN, CDR2 SYDVKM. Trimming took 1 base from V and 3 from J; bases not matched to a gene: 9. This CDR3 comprises 17 residues. The CDR3 bases are TGTGCCAGCAGTTTATTCGGGGGTGGGGACAGGGGCTACGAGCAGTACTTC. It translates to CASSLFGGGDRGYEQYF.

The chain recombines TRBV6-5 with TRBJ2-5; 7 positions match TRBD2. The CDR3 is made up of 13 amino acids. Germline lookup yields CDR1 MNHEY and CDR2 SVGAGI. V shed 8 bases, J shed 3 bases, and the junction held 6 bases outside the gene matches. The CDR3, as DNA: TGTGCCAGCGGGGGGGGGATCAAAGAGACCCAGTACTTC. It translates to CASGGGIKETQYF.

V is TRBV6-5 and J is TRBJ2-7; D might be TRBD1 (6 bases). V gave up 8 bases and J gave up 3 bases, with 11 bases separating them. CDR3 length: 12 residues. The germline gives CDR1 MNHEY, CDR2 SVGAGI. In nucleotides, the CDR3 is TGTGCCAGCCGCACAGGGTACTACGAGCAGTACTTC. Amino acids: CASRTGYYEQYF.